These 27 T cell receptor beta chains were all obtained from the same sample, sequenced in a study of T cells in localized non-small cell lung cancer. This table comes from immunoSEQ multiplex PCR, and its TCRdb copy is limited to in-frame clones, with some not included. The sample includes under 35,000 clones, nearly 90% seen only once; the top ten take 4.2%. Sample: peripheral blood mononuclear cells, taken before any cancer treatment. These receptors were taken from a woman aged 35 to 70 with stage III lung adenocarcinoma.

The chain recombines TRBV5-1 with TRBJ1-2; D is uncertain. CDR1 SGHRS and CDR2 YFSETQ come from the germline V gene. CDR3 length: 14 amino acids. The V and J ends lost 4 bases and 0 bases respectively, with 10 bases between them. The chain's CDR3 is CASSPQGTNYGYTF. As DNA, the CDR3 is TGCGCCAGCAGCCCTCAAGGCACTAACTATGGCTACACCTTC. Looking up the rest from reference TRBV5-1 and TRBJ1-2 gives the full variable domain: KAGVTQTPRYLIKTRGQQVTLSCSPISGHRSVSWYQQTPGQGLQFLFEYFSETQRNKGNFPGRFSGRQFSNSRSEMNVSTLELGDSALYLCASSPQGTNYGYTFGSGTRLTVV.

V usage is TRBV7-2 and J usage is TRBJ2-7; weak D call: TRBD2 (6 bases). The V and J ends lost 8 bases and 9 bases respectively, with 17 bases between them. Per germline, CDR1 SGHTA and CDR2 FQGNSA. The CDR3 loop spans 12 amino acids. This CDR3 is CASGVGGLAQYF. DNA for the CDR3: TGTGCCAGCGGCGTTGGGGGGTTGGCGCAGTACTTC. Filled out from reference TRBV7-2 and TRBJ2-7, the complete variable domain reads GAGVSQSPSNKVTEKGKDVELRCDPISGHTALYWYRQSLGQGLEFLIYFQGNSAPDKSGLPSDRFSAERTGGSVSTLTIQRTQQEDSAVYLCASGVGGLAQYFGPGTRLTVT.

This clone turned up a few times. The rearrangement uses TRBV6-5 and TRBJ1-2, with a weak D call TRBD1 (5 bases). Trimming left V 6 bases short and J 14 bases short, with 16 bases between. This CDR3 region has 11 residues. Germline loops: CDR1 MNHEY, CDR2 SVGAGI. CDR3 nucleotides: TGTGCCAGCAGACGCCCCGAGGGGAGAACCTTC. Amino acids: CASRRPEGRTF.

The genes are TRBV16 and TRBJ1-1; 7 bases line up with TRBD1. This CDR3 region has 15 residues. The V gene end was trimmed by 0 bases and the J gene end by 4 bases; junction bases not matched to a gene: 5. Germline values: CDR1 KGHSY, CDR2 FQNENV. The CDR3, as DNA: TGTGCCAGCAGCCAATCAGGGACAGTCGGCACTGAAGCTTTCTTT. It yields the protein CASSQSGTVGTEAFF.

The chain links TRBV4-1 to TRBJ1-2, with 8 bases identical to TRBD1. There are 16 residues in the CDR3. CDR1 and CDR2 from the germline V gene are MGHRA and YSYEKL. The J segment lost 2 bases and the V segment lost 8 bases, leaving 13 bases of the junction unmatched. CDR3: CASQHTGGRDNYGYTF. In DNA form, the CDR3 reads TGCGCCAGCCAACACACAGGGGGAAGGGACAACTATGGCTACACCTTC.

CDR3 nucleotide sequence: TGTGCCAGCAGGGGGGACCGGGCCTACAATGAGCAGTTCTTC. Protein sequence: CASRGDRAYNEQFF. This sequence joins TRBV14 and TRBJ2-1; perhaps D is TRBD1 or TRBD2 (5 bases each). This CDR3 has 14 amino acids. Looked up from germline, CDR1 is SGHDN and CDR2 is FVKESK. V was shortened by 6 bases and J by 2 bases, with 11 bases between the two germline ends.

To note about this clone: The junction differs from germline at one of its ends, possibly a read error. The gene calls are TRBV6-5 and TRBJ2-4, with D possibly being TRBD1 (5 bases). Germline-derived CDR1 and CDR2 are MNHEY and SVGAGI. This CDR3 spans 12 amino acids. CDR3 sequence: CASSTLGQGVLF. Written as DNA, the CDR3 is TGTGCCAGCAGTACCCTCGGGCAGGGCGTTCTCTTC.

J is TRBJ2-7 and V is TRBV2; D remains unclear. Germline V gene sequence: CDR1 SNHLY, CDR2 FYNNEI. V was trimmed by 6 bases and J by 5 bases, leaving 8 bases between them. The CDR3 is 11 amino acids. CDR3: CASRIHDEQYF. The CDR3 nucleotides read TGTGCCAGCAGAATACATGACGAGCAGTACTTC.

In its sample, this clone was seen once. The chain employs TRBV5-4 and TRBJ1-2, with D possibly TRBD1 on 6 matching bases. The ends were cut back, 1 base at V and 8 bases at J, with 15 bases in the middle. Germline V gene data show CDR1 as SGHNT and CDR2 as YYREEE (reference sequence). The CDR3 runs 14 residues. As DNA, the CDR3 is TGTGCCAGCAGCTTGAGGCAGGGGAGCGACGGCTACACCTTC. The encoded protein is CASSLRQGSDGYTF.

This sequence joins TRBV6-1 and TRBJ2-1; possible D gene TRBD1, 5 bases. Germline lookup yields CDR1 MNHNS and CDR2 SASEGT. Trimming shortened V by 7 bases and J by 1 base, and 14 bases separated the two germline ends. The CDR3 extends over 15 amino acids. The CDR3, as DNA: TGTGCCAGCACGCGGCAGGGTGATTCCTACAATGAGCAGTTCTTC. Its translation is CASTRQGDSYNEQFF.

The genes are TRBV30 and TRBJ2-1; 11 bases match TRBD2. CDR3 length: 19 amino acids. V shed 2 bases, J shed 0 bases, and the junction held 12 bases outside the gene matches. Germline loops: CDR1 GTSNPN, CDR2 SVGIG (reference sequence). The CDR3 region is CAWSPDLAGGPSSYNEQFF. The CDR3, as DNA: TGTGCCTGGAGTCCGGATCTAGCGGGGGGCCCGAGCTCCTACAATGAGCAGTTCTTC. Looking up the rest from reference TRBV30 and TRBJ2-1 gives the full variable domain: SQTIHQWPATLVQPVGSPLSLECTVEGTSNPNLYWYRQAAGRGLQLLFYSVGIGQISSEVPQNLSASRPQDRQFILSSKKLLLSDSGFYLCAWSPDLAGGPSSYNEQFFGPGTRLTVL.

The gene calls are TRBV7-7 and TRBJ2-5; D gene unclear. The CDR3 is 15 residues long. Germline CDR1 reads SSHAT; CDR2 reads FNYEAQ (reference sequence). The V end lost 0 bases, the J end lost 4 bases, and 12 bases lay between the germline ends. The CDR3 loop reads CASSLAPDLGETQYF. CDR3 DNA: TGTGCCAGCAGCTTAGCCCCGGACCTGGGAGAGACCCAGTACTTC.

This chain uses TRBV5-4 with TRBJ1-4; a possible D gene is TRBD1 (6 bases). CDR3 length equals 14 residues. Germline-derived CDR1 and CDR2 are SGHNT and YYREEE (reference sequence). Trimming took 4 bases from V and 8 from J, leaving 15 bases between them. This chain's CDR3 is CASSRTASREKLFF. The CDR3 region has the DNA TGTGCCAGCAGCCGGACAGCTTCTCGCGAAAAACTGTTTTTT.

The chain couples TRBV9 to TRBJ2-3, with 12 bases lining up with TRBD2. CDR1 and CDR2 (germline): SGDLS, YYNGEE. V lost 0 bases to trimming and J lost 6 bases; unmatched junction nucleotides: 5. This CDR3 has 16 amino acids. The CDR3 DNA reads TGTGCCAGCAGCGTAGTACCTAGCGGGAGGGCGGATACGCAGTATTTT. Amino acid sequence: CASSVVPSGRADTQYF.

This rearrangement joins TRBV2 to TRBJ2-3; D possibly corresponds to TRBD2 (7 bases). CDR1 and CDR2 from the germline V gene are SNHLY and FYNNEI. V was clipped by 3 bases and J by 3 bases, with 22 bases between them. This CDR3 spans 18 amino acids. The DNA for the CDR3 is TGTGCCAGCAGTGAGGGCCGCCTGGGGGGCGGGGGAACAGATACGCAGTATTTT. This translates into CASSEGRLGGGGTDTQYF.

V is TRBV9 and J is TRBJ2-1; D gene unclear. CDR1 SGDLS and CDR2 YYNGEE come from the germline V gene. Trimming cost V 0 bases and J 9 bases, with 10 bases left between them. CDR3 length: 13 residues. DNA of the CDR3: TGTGCCAGCAGCGTAGGTAGTGGCGGTGAGCAGTTCTTC. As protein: CASSVGSGGEQFF.

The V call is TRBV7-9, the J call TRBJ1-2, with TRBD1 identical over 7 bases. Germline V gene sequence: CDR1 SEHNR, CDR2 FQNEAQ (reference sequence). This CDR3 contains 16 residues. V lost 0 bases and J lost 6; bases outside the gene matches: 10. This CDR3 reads CASSLAGRQGVDGYTF. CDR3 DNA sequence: TGTGCCAGCAGCTTAGCGGGGCGGCAGGGGGTCGATGGCTACACCTTC.

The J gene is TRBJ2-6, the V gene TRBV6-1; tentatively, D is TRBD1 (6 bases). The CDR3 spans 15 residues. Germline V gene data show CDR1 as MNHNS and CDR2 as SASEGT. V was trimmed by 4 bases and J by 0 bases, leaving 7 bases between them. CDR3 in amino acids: CASSGTVSGANVLTF. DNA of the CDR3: TGTGCCAGCAGTGGGACAGTCTCTGGGGCCAACGTCCTGACTTTC.

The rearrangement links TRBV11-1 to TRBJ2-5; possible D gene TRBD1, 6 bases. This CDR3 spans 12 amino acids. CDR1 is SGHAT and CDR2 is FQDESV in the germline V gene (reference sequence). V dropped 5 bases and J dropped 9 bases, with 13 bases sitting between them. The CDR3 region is CASSGGWSAQYF. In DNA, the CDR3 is TGTGCCAGCAGCGGGGGCTGGAGCGCCCAGTACTTC.

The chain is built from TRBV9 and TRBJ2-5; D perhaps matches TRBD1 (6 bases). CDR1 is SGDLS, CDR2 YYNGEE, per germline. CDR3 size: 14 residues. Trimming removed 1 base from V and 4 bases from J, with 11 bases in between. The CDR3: CASSVNQGPETQYF. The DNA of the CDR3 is TGTGCCAGCAGCGTAAATCAGGGGCCAGAGACCCAGTACTTC.

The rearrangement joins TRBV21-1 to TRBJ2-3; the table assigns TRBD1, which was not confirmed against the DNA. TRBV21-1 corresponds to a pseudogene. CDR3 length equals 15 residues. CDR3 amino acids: CASSKNRGWTDTQYF. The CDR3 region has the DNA TGTGCCAGCAGCAAAAACAGGGGTTGGACAGATACGCAGTATTTT.

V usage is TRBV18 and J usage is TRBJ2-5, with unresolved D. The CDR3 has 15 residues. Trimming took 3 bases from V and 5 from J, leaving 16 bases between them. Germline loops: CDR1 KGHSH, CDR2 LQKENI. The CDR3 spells CASSPGRTPRETQYF. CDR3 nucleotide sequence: TGTGCCAGCTCACCGGGCCGAACCCCACGGGAGACCCAGTACTTC.

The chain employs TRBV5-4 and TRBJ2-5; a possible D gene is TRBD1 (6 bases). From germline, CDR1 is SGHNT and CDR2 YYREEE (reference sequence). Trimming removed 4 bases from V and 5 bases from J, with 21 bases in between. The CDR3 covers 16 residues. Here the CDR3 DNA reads TGTGCCAGCAGCCCCCTCGGAGAGGGGGACGAGGAGACCCAGTACTTC. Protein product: CASSPLGEGDEETQYF.

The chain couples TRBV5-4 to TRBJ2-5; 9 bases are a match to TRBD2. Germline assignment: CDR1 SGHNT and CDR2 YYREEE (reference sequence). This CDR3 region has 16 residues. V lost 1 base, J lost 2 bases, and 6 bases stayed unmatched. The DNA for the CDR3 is TGTGCCAGCAGCTTGAAGGCTAGCGGGATACAAGAGACCCAGTACTTC. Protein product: CASSLKASGIQETQYF.

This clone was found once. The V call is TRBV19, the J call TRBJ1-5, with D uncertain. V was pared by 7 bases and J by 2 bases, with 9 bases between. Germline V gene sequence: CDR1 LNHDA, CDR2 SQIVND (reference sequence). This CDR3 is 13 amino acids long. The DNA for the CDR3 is TGTGCCAGTAACCAGTATCGCAATCAGCCCCAGCATTTT. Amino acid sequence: CASNQYRNQPQHF.

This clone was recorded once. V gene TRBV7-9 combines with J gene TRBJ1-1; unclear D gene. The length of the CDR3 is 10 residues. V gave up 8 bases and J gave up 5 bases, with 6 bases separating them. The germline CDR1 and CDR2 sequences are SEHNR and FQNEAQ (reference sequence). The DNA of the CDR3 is TGTGCCAGCGGAGGTACTGAAGCTTTCTTT. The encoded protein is CASGGTEAFF.

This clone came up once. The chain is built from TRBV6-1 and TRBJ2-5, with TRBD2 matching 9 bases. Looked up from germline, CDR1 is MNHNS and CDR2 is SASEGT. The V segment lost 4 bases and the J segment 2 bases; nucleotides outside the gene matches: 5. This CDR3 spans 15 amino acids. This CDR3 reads CASSALAGLQETQYF. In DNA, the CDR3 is TGTGCCAGCAGTGCCCTAGCGGGACTACAAGAGACCCAGTACTTC.